This paragraph reports one T cell receptor beta chain. Assay used: immunoSEQ multiplex PCR; TCRdb lists only in-frame clones, some missing. The table records 140,000 or so clones, roughly 94% of them present only once. These data originate in a study of control samples from healthy donors and cancer patients. This CDR3 has 13 residues. Germline V gene lookup returns CDR1 LNHDA and CDR2 SQIVND (reference sequence). V was cut by 4 bases and J by 5 bases, with 12 bases left in between. Sequenced material: PBMCs. The chain carries TRBV19 and TRBJ2-7, with D unclear. The clonotype originates from a man aged 55 to 70 with colorectal cancer. The CDR3 reads CASSRGPLDEQYF. In nucleotides, the CDR3 is TGTGCCAGTAGTAGGGGTCCCCTCGACGAGCAGTACTTC.